The source of this TCR beta chain is a study of cytomegalovirus exposure and HLA in healthy donors. In the PCR, 60 Vbeta and 13 Jbeta primers were used. The table came from immunoSEQ multiplex PCR; TCRdb's copy has only in-frame clones and leaves some out. This sample has over 95,000 clones, with around three quarters found just once. This TCR came from a man aged 35-49 years in good health and CMV-seronegative. Sequencing was performed on PBMCs.

The CDR3 sequence: CASSQAFGPGLGNTIYF. As DNA, the CDR3 is TGCGCCAGCAGCCAAGCGTTTGGCCCGGGATTGGGAAACACCATATATTTT. The chain combines TRBV4-3 with TRBJ1-3; the D is unclear. The CDR3 runs 17 residues. V lost 1 base, J lost 4 bases, and 17 bases lay in between. Germline V gene data show CDR1 as LGHNA and CDR2 as YSLEER.